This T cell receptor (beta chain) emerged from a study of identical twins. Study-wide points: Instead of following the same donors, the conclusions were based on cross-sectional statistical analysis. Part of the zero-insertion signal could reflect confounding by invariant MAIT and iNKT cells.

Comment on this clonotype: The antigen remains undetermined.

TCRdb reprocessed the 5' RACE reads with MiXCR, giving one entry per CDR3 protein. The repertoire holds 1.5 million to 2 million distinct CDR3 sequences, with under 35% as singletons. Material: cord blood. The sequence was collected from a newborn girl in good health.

Here the CDR3 reads CASSPHLAGGTDTQYF. The CDR3 DNA reads TGTGCCAGCAGTCCCCACCTAGCGGGAGGCACAGATACGCAGTATTTT. This chain joins TRBV6-6 and TRBJ2-3; 10 positions agree with TRBD2. Germline CDR1 and CDR2: MNHNY and SVGAGI (reference sequence). The CDR3 length is 16 residues. V shed 5 bases, J shed 1 base, and the junction held 6 bases outside the gene matches.